Below, one T cell receptor (beta chain) is given with its context. The antigen it binds to is not known. One base away there is no much larger clone; base qualities are not given. The V and J ends are trimmed by 8 bases and 1 base, leaving 9 bases between them. From cysteine to phenylalanine, the CDR3 is 13 amino acids long. Here the CDR3 DNA is all that survives: 39 bases in frame from base 1. The collaborating institutions used their own protocols to collect whole blood in K2EDTA tubes. For TCRbeta analysis, collaborators shipped samples as frozen whole blood, isolated PBMCs, or DNA extracted from either of those sample types. TCRbeta CDR3 regions were amplified from genomic DNA by means of the immunoSEQ Assay, a bias-controlled multiplex PCR. The authors processed their data as follows. Within the assay, amplification of reference gene primers was used to estimate how many nucleated cells each sample contained. To quantify the absolute abundance of each unique TCRbeta CDR3 rearrangement, sequence reads were collapsed and filtered. For each sample, productive Simpson clonality was calculated as the square root of Simpson's diversity index across productive rearrangements. TCRdb limited this immuneACCESS table to in-frame rearrangements with V and J called. A share of clones is missing; checked studies link under half to unresolved V genes, and the rest is unexplained. V, J and clone size are those of that table, while D and trimming were read from the DNA. The sample has fewer than 35,000 clones on record, approximately 91% of them singletons. The ten biggest clones cover more than 9% of the sample.

This sample is part of a study of blood T cell repertoires in COVID-19 (dated by TCRdb to 2020 to 2021). Background for the entire study: The collaborator samples originated in the United States, Italy and Spain and spanned the acute and convalescent phases of COVID-19. Where HLA class I and class II types were available, the types were taken from metadata supplied by the sample provider, not from assay-based typing. The material from the prospective study consisted of cDNA or gDNA derived from T cells, B-cell-depleted T cells, or PBMCs. Nearly every sample came with metadata listing a de-identified subject ID, COVID-19 status, age in years and sex. The repertoires were released in a freely available public database meant as a resource for research on the immune response to SARS-CoV-2. Deeply sampled blood TCRbeta repertoires from subjects exposed to, actively infected with, or recovered from COVID-19 were included in the dataset. The samples were drawn from the first 160 participants of the ongoing ImmuneRACE study and from 1,254 subjects provided by 6 global collaborators.

Broad study findings and their caveats: How much clinical and demographic metadata was included differed by source and by participant, and the metadata was provided uncurated.

Source material: peripheral blood. The sequence came from a human donor with active COVID-19. The donor label of this sample is uncertain. The chain uses TRBV12-3 or TRBV12-4 and TRBJ1-5; D gene: possibly TRBD1, on 5 matching bases. The CDR3 corresponds to CASGTESNQPQHF. The nucleotides are TGTGCCAGCGGGACTGAGAGCAATCAGCCCCAGCATTTT.